Listed below are T cell receptor beta chains from one sample, sequenced in a study of post-analysis software for immune sequencing data. TCRdb itself ran the PCR reads through MiXCR, one entry per CDR3 protein. The table has about 770,000 distinct CDR3 sequences, 46% seen once. The sequenced sample consisted of blood. The receptors stem from a girl aged 5-17 years with multiple sclerosis. The conserved cysteine and the conserved F or W are not part of the CDR3 here. A D gene is named only where the DNA matches it firmly.

v_gene: TRBV6-5
d_gene: .
j_gene: TRBJ2-3
CDR3aa: ASSYFGQHTDTQY

v_gene: TRBV3-1
d_gene: .
j_gene: TRBJ2-3
CDR3aa: ASSLRLGLPDTQY

v_gene: TRBV12-3/TRBV12-4
d_gene: TRBD2
j_gene: TRBJ2-4
CDR3aa: ASSGLAGGREQY

v_gene: TRBV20-1
d_gene: TRBD2
j_gene: TRBJ2-7
CDR3aa: SASGLAGDSYEQY

v_gene: TRBV20-1
d_gene: .
j_gene: TRBJ2-7
CDR3aa: SASLGSTYEQY

v_gene: TRBV12-3/TRBV12-4
d_gene: .
j_gene: TRBJ2-7
CDR3aa: ASSLSGRTDYEQY

v_gene: TRBV12-3/TRBV12-4
d_gene: TRBD2
j_gene: TRBJ2-7
CDR3aa: ASSRGVIYEQY

v_gene: TRBV20-1
d_gene: .
j_gene: TRBJ2-1
CDR3aa: SARAVEQF

v_gene: TRBV9
d_gene: TRBD1
j_gene: TRBJ1-4
CDR3aa: ASSGAGTGHEKLF

v_gene: TRBV28
d_gene: .
j_gene: TRBJ2-4
CDR3aa: ASSPLELAVAKNIQY

v_gene: TRBV2
d_gene: .
j_gene: TRBJ1-2
CDR3aa: ASSERQAVEGYT

v_gene: TRBV6-6
d_gene: TRBD2
j_gene: TRBJ2-7
CDR3aa: ALVLAGAYEQY

v_gene: TRBV20-1
d_gene: TRBD1
j_gene: TRBJ1-6
CDR3aa: SARDPTGERSNSPLH

v_gene: TRBV7-9
d_gene: .
j_gene: TRBJ2-5
CDR3aa: ASSLSITETQY

v_gene: TRBV29-1
d_gene: TRBD2
j_gene: TRBJ2-1
CDR3aa: SVEIRAGDEQF

v_gene: TRBV10-3
d_gene: .
j_gene: TRBJ1-5
CDR3aa: AISQQGAQPQH